One sample yielded the 4 T cell receptor beta chains listed below, sequenced in a study of human T cells and chemical hapten exposure. TCRdb independently ran MiXCR on the RACE reads; one entry per CDR3 protein. The repertoire has more than 100,000 distinct CDR3 sequences, roughly 14% of them found once; the top ten carry around 2.7%. Indicated time point: pre-sensitization, week 0. Treatment here: therapeutic diphenylcyclopropenone sensitization with weekly scalp DPC. The sequences come from whole blood, collected in connection with sensitization to the hapten diphenylcyclopropenone (DPC). Source of these receptors: a woman aged 18-29 years with alopecia areata. Some clones in this sample may be carry-over from other donors' samples.

This clonotype was detected only a few times. This sequence joins TRBV6-5 and TRBJ1-2; D not certain. Germline V lookup: CDR1 MNHEY, CDR2 SVGAGI. This CDR3 has 14 residues. V lost 6 bases to trimming and J lost 2 bases, with 13 bases between them. The CDR3 DNA reads TGTGCCAGCAGACGACCTGCCGGGAACTATGGCTACACCTTC. This translates into CASRRPAGNYGYTF.

V gene TRBV4-3 combines with J gene TRBJ2-1; D remains unclear. Trimming pared 0 bases from V and 7 bases from J, leaving 13 bases between. The CDR3 extends over 15 amino acids. Germline assignment: CDR1 LGHNA and CDR2 YSLEER. DNA of the CDR3: TGCGCCAGCAGCCAAGATGGTCTGGGGTGGAATGAGCAGTTCTTC. Its protein is CASSQDGLGWNEQFF.

The J gene is TRBJ2-7, the V gene TRBV11-2, with 7 nucleotides matching TRBD1. CDR1 and CDR2 from the germline V gene are SGHAT and FQNNGV. With 5 bases clipped from V and 6 bases from J, the junction kept 7 bases outside the gene matches. The CDR3 runs to 13 residues. The CDR3 coding sequence is TGTGCCAGCAGCGCCCGCCGGGACAGCGAGCAGTACTTC. Translation: CASSARRDSEQYF. Full variable domain (missing parts from reference TRBV11-2 and TRBJ2-7): EAGVAQSPRYKIIEKRQSVAFWCNPISGHATLYWYQQILGQGPKLLIQFQNNGVVDDSQLPKDRFSAERLKGVDSTLKIQPAKLEDSAVYLCASSARRDSEQYFGPGTRLTVT.

Only a few counts were recorded for this clonotype. The J gene is TRBJ2-6, the V gene TRBV5-6, with unresolved D. The V end lost 6 bases, the J end lost 0 bases, and 13 bases lay between the germline ends. Per germline, CDR1 SGHDT and CDR2 YYEEEE. The CDR3 loop spans 16 amino acids. The CDR3 region is CASNLYRASGANVLTF. The CDR3 coding sequence is TGTGCCAGCAACCTATACAGAGCCTCTGGGGCCAACGTCCTGACTTTC.